One sample yielded the 20 T cell receptor beta chains listed below, sequenced in a study of blood T cell repertoires in COVID-19 (dated by TCRdb to the early 2020s). Libraries came from the immunoSEQ multiplex PCR assay. TCRdb limited this immuneACCESS table to in-frame rearrangements with V and J called. A share of clones is missing; checked studies link under half to unresolved V genes, and the rest is unexplained. For this sample the table gives 200,000 to 250,000 clones, of which around four fifths were detected only once. The ten top clones hold about 9% of the sample. Sequenced input: PBMCs or T cells enriched from blood (not recorded which). All receptors come from a man aged 35 to 55 who had recovered from COVID-19.

This clone was detected only a few times. V usage is TRBV3-1 (or the pseudogene TRBV3-2) and J usage is TRBJ2-1; 8 positions match TRBD2. The trim removed 1 base at V and 0 bases at J, leaving 2 bases unmatched. Germline CDR1 LGHDT, CDR2 YNNKEL (reference sequence). This CDR3 is built from 16 residues. As DNA, the CDR3 is TGTGCCAGCAGCCAAGTGCTAGCGGGCTCCTACAATGAGCAGTTCTTC. This codes for CASSQVLAGSYNEQFF.

This chain joins TRBV11-3 and TRBJ2-5, with TRBD2 identical over 7 bases. With V trimmed by 4 bases and J by 2 bases, 10 bases remained unmatched. The CDR3 is 16 amino acids. CDR1 and CDR2 from the germline V gene are SGHNT and YENEEA. The CDR3 region is CASSSGGRGTQETQYF. CDR3 DNA: TGTGCCAGCAGCTCAGGAGGGAGGGGAACACAAGAGACCCAGTACTTC.

The genes are TRBV2 and TRBJ1-4; 8 bases map to TRBD1. Germline trimming cut 6 bases from V and 0 bases from J; bases unmatched to any gene: 3. The CDR3 has 15 residues. The germline V gene has CDR1 SNHLY and CDR2 FYNNEI. This chain's CDR3 is CASSAGGATNEKLFF. In DNA, the CDR3 is TGTGCCAGCAGCGCAGGGGGCGCAACTAATGAAAAACTGTTTTTT. Complete variable domain (other parts from reference TRBV2 and TRBJ1-4): EPEVTQTPSHQVTQMGQEVILRCVPISNHLYFYWYRQILGQKVEFLVSFYNNEISEKSEIFDDQFSVERPDGSNFTLKIRSTKLEDSAMYFCASSAGGATNEKLFFGSGTQLSVL.

This sequence joins TRBV7-9 and TRBJ1-2; no clear D. V lost 4 bases and J lost 4, with 19 bases in between. The CDR3 is 16 residues long. Germline V gene sequence: CDR1 SEHNR, CDR2 FQNEAQ (reference sequence). The DNA for the CDR3 is TGTGCCAGCAGCTCCCCCACCGAGACGTCAGGCTATGGCTACACCTTC. It specifies CASSSPTETSGYGYTF.

The chain employs TRBV12-5 and TRBJ2-2, with 14 bases lining up with TRBD2. Per the germline V gene, CDR1 is LGHNT and CDR2 is FRNRAP. The J segment lost 5 bases and the V segment lost 6 bases, leaving 11 bases of the junction unmatched. CDR3 length: 18 amino acids. Here the CDR3 reads CASGRGLAGVQGTGELFF. The CDR3 DNA reads as TGTGCTAGTGGACGGGGACTAGCGGGAGTTCAGGGGACCGGGGAGCTGTTTTTT.

This clone was counted ten times or more. V usage is TRBV4-1 and J usage is TRBJ1-2, with 10 bases that match TRBD1. Germline V gene lookup returns CDR1 MGHRA and CDR2 YSYEKL. CDR3 size: 18 residues. V lost 0 bases and J lost 2; bases outside the gene matches: 9. Written as DNA, the CDR3 is TGCGCCAGCAGCCAAGATAGAGGGGACAGGGGACTCAACTATGGCTACACCTTC. Its protein product is CASSQDRGDRGLNYGYTF.

This rearrangement joins TRBV12-3 or TRBV12-4 to TRBJ2-7, with 7 bases matching TRBD1. The CDR3 has 13 amino acids. The junction had 10 bases not matched to a gene; V was cut back by 5 bases and J by 9 bases. CDR3 in DNA: TGTGCCAGCAGTGCTAAAGCAGGGGGTGGGCAGTACTTC. Protein: CASSAKAGGGQYF.

The chain couples TRBV24-1 to TRBJ2-5; TRBD1 agrees at 7 bases. V dropped 4 bases and J dropped 2; count of bases not matched to a gene: 9. CDR1 and CDR2 (germline): KGHDR, SFDVKD. The CDR3 extends over 16 amino acids. CDR3 protein: CATSDRAGTAQETQYF. CDR3 sequence (DNA): TGTGCCACCAGTGACCGGGCCGGGACAGCACAAGAGACCCAGTACTTC.

The V and J genes are TRBV7-9 and TRBJ1-1; a weak D match, TRBD1 (5 bases). Germline values: CDR1 SEHNR, CDR2 FQNEAQ (reference sequence). Trimming pared 7 bases from V and 1 base from J, leaving 25 bases between. The CDR3 runs to 18 residues. CDR3 sequence reads: CASNWAGVRQGRNTEAFF. Written as DNA, the CDR3 is TGTGCCAGCAATTGGGCGGGGGTGAGACAAGGAAGGAACACTGAAGCTTTCTTT.

The chain couples TRBV10-1 to TRBJ2-3; 10 nucleotides line up with TRBD2. Trimming removed 2 bases from V and 4 bases from J; junction bases left unmatched: 3. CDR1 is WNHNN and CDR2 is SYGVQD in the germline V gene (reference sequence). This CDR3 spans 15 amino acids. This chain's CDR3 is CASSEGSGRSDTQYF. The CDR3, as DNA: TGCGCCAGCAGTGAGGGTAGCGGGAGGTCAGATACGCAGTATTTT.

The gene calls are TRBV19 and TRBJ1-4; a possible D gene is TRBD1 (5 bases). CDR1 is LNHDA, CDR2 SQIVND, per germline (reference sequence). V was cut by 7 bases and J by 4 bases, with 10 bases left in between. The CDR3 runs to 13 residues. CDR3 bases: TGTGCCAGTACTCAGACAGTTAATGAAAAACTGTTTTTT. The encoded protein is CASTQTVNEKLFF.

This clone was observed a handful of times. J is TRBJ2-5 and V is TRBV9; 7 nucleotides match TRBD1. There are 15 residues in the CDR3. V dropped 4 bases and J dropped 5; count of bases not matched to a gene: 11. The germline CDR1 and CDR2 sequences are SGDLS and YYNGEE. The DNA for the CDR3 is TGTGCCAGCAGCCCACGTCGGGGCAGGGGGGAGACCCAGTACTTC. Its translation is CASSPRRGRGETQYF.

This clone showed up just once. The CDR3 bases are TGTGCCAGCAGCAAAGTTGGGACAGGTTGGCATTTT. Its translation is CASSKVGTGWHF. The rearrangement joins TRBV21-1 to TRBJ1-5; the DNA was not used to check the table's D call, TRBD1. TRBV21-1 is assigned pseudogene status. The CDR3 consists of 12 residues.

The CDR3 DNA is TGTGCCAGCAGTGACCAAGGAGGAGATACGCAGTATTTT. It codes for CASSDQGGDTQYF. The rearrangement uses TRBV6-4 and TRBJ2-3; D perhaps matches TRBD2 (5 bases). This CDR3 is 13 amino acids long. The V end lost 2 bases, the J end lost 5 bases, and 8 bases lay between the germline ends. CDR1 and CDR2 from the germline V gene are MRHNA and SNTAGT.

V gene TRBV12-3 or TRBV12-4 combines with J gene TRBJ2-7, with TRBD1 as a possible D gene (5 bases). V gave up 6 bases and J gave up 5 bases, with 11 bases separating them. CDR3 length: 12 residues. Here the CDR3 reads CASRASGNEQYF. As DNA, the CDR3 is TGTGCCAGCAGAGCCTCAGGGAACGAGCAGTACTTC.

The chain links TRBV28 to TRBJ1-5, with 7 bases matching TRBD1. Germline V CDR1 and CDR2: MDHEN, SYDVKM. V gave up 4 bases and J gave up 2 bases; unmatched junction bases: 17. This CDR3 has 19 residues. The CDR3 spells CASSSFGAGGRVGNQPQHF. The CDR3 bases are TGTGCCAGCAGTTCGTTTGGGGCAGGGGGTCGGGTCGGCAATCAGCCCCAGCATTTT.

The chain couples TRBV7-9 to TRBJ2-5, with D maybe TRBD1 (6 bases). From germline, CDR1 is SEHNR and CDR2 FQNEAQ (reference sequence). V shed 5 bases and J shed 1 base, with 14 bases lying between them. The length of the CDR3 is 15 residues. This CDR3 reads CASSIRQEPQETQYF. Written as DNA, the CDR3 is TGTGCCAGCAGCATCAGACAGGAACCCCAAGAGACCCAGTACTTC.

CDR3 loop: CARGQGALGTEAFF. The CDR3 DNA follows: TGTGCCAGGGGACAGGGGGCGTTAGGGACTGAAGCTTTCTTT. The chain combines TRBV2 with TRBJ1-1; 12 bases are shared with TRBD1. The length of the CDR3 is 14 residues. V lost 9 bases to trimming and J lost 5 bases; unmatched junction nucleotides: 7. Germline CDR1 reads SNHLY; CDR2 reads FYNNEI.

The chain recombines TRBV4-1 with TRBJ2-1; TRBD2 agrees at 13 bases. Per germline, CDR1 MGHRA and CDR2 YSYEKL. The V segment lost 1 base and the J segment 5 bases; nucleotides outside the gene matches: 5. This CDR3 has 17 residues. CDR3 amino acids: CASSQGLAGGRHNEQFF. The CDR3 DNA is TGCGCCAGCAGCCAAGGACTAGCGGGGGGCCGCCACAATGAGCAGTTCTTC.

The chain has TRBV5-3 and TRBJ2-2, with TRBD1 matching 8 bases. TRBV5-3 falls under the ORF class, with uncertain function. The J segment lost 0 bases and the V segment lost 3 bases, leaving 7 bases of the junction unmatched. The CDR3 runs 17 residues. DNA of the CDR3: TGTGCCAGAAGCTACCCCGGACAGGGTGCGAACACCGGGGAGCTGTTTTTT. Amino acids: CARSYPGQGANTGELFF.